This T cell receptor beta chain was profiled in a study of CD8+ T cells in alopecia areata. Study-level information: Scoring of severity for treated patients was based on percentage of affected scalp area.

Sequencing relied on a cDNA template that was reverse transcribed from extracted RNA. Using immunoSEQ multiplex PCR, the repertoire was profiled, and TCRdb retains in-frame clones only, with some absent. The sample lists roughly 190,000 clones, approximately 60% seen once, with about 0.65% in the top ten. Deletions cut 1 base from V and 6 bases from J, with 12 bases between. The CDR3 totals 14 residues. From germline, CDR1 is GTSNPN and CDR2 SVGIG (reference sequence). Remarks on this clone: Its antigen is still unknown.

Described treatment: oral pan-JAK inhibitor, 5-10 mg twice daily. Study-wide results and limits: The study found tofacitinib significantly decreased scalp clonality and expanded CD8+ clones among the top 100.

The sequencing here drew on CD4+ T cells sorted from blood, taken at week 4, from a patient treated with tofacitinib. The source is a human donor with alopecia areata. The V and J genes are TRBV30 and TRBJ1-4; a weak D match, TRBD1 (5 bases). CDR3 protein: CAWSGQSGDEKLFF. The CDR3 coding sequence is TGTGCCTGGAGTGGACAGTCGGGTGATGAAAAACTGTTTTTT.